The 20 T cell receptor beta chains below all came from one sample that was sequenced in a study of CDR3 diversity in severe acne. Via MiXCR, TCRdb re-called the PCR reads, giving one row per CDR3 protein. The table records approximately 79,000 distinct CDR3 sequences, about 50% of them present only once. Sequenced: blood. The receptors derive from a male donor in good health, serving as a control.

This clonotype was counted ten times or more. The rearrangement joins TRBV6-1 to TRBJ2-7; 8 bases are shared with TRBD1. Germline values: CDR1 MNHNS, CDR2 SASEGT. The V segment lost 2 bases and the J segment 1 base; nucleotides outside the gene matches: 7. The CDR3 consists of 16 residues. The CDR3 DNA follows: TGTGCCAGCAGTGAATCCCTTGGACAGGGATCCTACGAGCAGTACTTC. Translated: CASSESLGQGSYEQYF.

On this clonotype itself: The junction departs from germline at one end; a sequencing error may be responsible. The chain joins TRBV12-3 or TRBV12-4 to TRBJ1-5; 7 bases agree with TRBD1. This CDR3 comprises 13 residues. In nucleotides, the CDR3 is TGTGCCGGCAGCAATACAGGGGCCCAGCCCCAGCATTTT. Its translation: CAGSNTGAQPQHF.

This clonotype is medium-sized (0.01 to 0.1%) by share. The J gene is TRBJ2-7, the V gene TRBV19, with D unresolved. Germline V gene data show CDR1 as LNHDA and CDR2 as SQIVND (reference sequence). The germline V and J ends were trimmed by 3 bases and 2 bases, with 11 bases remaining between them. This CDR3 has 14 amino acids. The CDR3 region has the DNA TGTGCCAGTAGTATCACAGCGCTAGCCTACGAGCAGTACTTC. Protein product: CASSITALAYEQYF.

This clonotype occurred many times. The gene calls are TRBV9 and TRBJ1-4; TRBD1 might be the D (6 bases). Germline lookup yields CDR1 SGDLS and CDR2 YYNGEE. V lost 1 base to trimming and J lost 6 bases, with 10 bases between them. CDR3 size: 14 residues. The CDR3 DNA reads TGTGCCAGCAGCGTAAACAGGGTGGATGAAAAACTGTTTTTT. It encodes CASSVNRVDEKLFF.

Notes on this clonotype: The CDR3 does not end in the conserved phenylalanine or tryptophan, so this is likely a read error. The rearrangement links TRBV2 to TRBJ2-7, with 7 bases that match TRBD2. Germline values: CDR1 SNHLY, CDR2 FYNNEI. The CDR3 length is 14 residues. The CDR3, as DNA: TGTGCCACCAGTTACTGGGGGGGGGGTTACGAGCAGTACCTC. The encoded protein is CATSYWGGGYEQYL.

The rearrangement joins TRBV6-1 to TRBJ1-2, with TRBD1 as a possible D gene (5 bases). The V gene lost 10 bases and the J gene lost 7 bases, with 19 bases spanning the gap. Germline assignment: CDR1 MNHNS and CDR2 SASEGT. This CDR3 spans 13 amino acids. The CDR3 region has the DNA TGTGCCACCGTCACCGGGACCCACCCTGGCTACACCTTC. This encodes CATVTGTHPGYTF.

The rearrangement joins TRBV6-4 to TRBJ2-7, with TRBD2 identical over 14 bases. This CDR3 is 16 amino acids long. Germline V lookup: CDR1 MRHNA, CDR2 SNTAGT. The junction had 2 bases not matched to a gene; V was cut back by 2 bases and J by 2 bases. The DNA for the CDR3 is TGTGCCAGCAGTGACGGGACTAGCGGGGGAACCTACGAGCAGTACTTC. Translated, it gives CASSDGTSGGTYEQYF.

This clonotype was seen only once. The chain carries TRBV7-9 and TRBJ2-7; the D call may be TRBD1 or TRBD2 (5 bases each). TRBJ2-1 explains the end of the DNA better; the J call may be wrong. Looked up from germline, CDR1 is SEHNR and CDR2 is FQNEAQ (reference sequence). The CDR3 sequence is 13 residues long. The CDR3 region is CASSRGDYNEQFF. CDR3 nucleotides: TGTGCCAGCAGCAGGGGAGATTACAATGAGCAGTTCTTC.

This clonotype was counted only a few times. The gene calls are TRBV9 and TRBJ2-5, with 9 bases aligning to TRBD2. The CDR3 is 15 amino acids. Germline CDR1 reads SGDLS; CDR2 reads YYNGEE. Unmatched junction bases numbered 1, after V lost 0 bases and J lost 1 base. Written as DNA, the CDR3 is TGTGCCAGCAGCGTAGGCGGGGGGGTCCAAGAGACCCAGTACTTC. Its protein is CASSVGGGVQETQYF.

The V gene is TRBV28, the J gene TRBJ1-1, with D unclear. Trimming took 7 bases from V and 6 from J, leaving 18 bases between them. The CDR3 loop spans 14 amino acids. Germline loops: CDR1 MDHEN, CDR2 SYDVKM. The CDR3 region has the DNA TGTGCCAGCACCCCTTCAGACATGGTCGCTGAAGCTTTCTTT. It specifies CASTPSDMVAEAFF.

This clonotype was counted a few times. The rearrangement uses TRBV7-9 and TRBJ1-1; D gene uncertain. Trimming pared 5 bases from V and 3 bases from J, leaving 7 bases between. Germline V gene data show CDR1 as SEHNR and CDR2 as FQNEAQ (reference sequence). This CDR3 is 12 amino acids long. DNA of the CDR3: TGTGCCAGCAGCCAGTCGGACACTGAAGCTTTCTTT. The encoded protein is CASSQSDTEAFF.

Many counts were recorded for this clonotype. The J gene is TRBJ1-3, the V gene TRBV25-1; D possibly corresponds to TRBD1 (6 bases). V was clipped by 7 bases and J by 1 base, with 11 bases between them. The germline V gene encodes CDR1 MGHDK and CDR2 SYGVNS. The CDR3 consists of 14 residues. As DNA, the CDR3 is TGTGCCAGCACCGAGGGGACATCTGGAAACACCATATATTTT. Its translation: CASTEGTSGNTIYF.

This clonotype came up once. The J gene is TRBJ2-1, the V gene TRBV7-8; 11 bases align to TRBD2. This CDR3 has 15 amino acids. Germline trimming cut 6 bases from V and 6 bases from J; bases unmatched to any gene: 7. Looked up from germline, CDR1 is SGHVS and CDR2 is FQNEAQ. Here the CDR3 DNA reads TGTGCCAGCAGGCGACTAGCGGGATTTGGCAATGAGCAGTTCTTC. As protein: CASRRLAGFGNEQFF.

This clonotype was recorded at least ten times. J is TRBJ2-7 and V is TRBV27; unclear D gene. Germline V gives CDR1 MNHEY, CDR2 SMNVEV (reference sequence). CDR3 size: 14 residues. Trimming took off 4 bases at V and 0 bases at J, with 10 bases between the two ends. CDR3 region: CASSSVVSSYEQYF. CDR3 DNA: TGTGCCAGCAGTTCGGTCGTCAGCTCCTACGAGCAGTACTTC.

This clonotype has ten or more counts. The chain is built from TRBV20-1 and TRBJ2-7, with a weak D call TRBD2 (7 bases). Germline V gives CDR1 DFQATT, CDR2 SNEGSKA (reference sequence). V was trimmed by 6 bases and J by 0 bases, leaving 18 bases between them. The CDR3 has 15 amino acids. The CDR3 nucleotides read TGCAGTGCCAAGGGGGGGTCAGGCAGCTCCTACGAGCAGTACTTC. Its translation is CSAKGGSGSSYEQYF.

The J gene is TRBJ2-1, the V gene TRBV5-1; TRBD2 agrees at 11 bases. J gave up 4 bases and V 4 bases, and 4 bases lay outside the gene matches. The CDR3 is 15 amino acids. The V gene's germline CDR1 is SGHRS and CDR2 YFSETQ. The CDR3 reads CASSPGLAGYNEQFF. The CDR3 nucleotides are TGCGCCAGCAGCCCCGGACTAGCGGGTTACAATGAGCAGTTCTTC. The entire variable domain, with the rest obtained from reference TRBV5-1 and TRBJ2-1, is as follows: KAGVTQTPRYLIKTRGQQVTLSCSPISGHRSVSWYQQTPGQGLQFLFEYFSETQRNKGNFPGRFSGRQFSNSRSEMNVSTLELGDSALYLCASSPGLAGYNEQFFGPGTRLTVL.

The genes are TRBV12-5 and TRBJ2-2, with D unresolved. Per the germline V gene, CDR1 is LGHNT and CDR2 is FRNRAP. This CDR3 has 14 residues. V lost 2 bases, J lost 1 base, and 5 bases lay in between. Here the CDR3 reads CASGLSRNTGELFF. The CDR3, as DNA: TGTGCTAGTGGTTTGAGTCGGAACACCGGGGAGCTGTTTTTT.

Notes on this clonotype: This may come from a read error, since a much larger clone is one base off. V usage is TRBV6-5 and J usage is TRBJ1-2, with D possibly TRBD1 on 5 matching bases. Per germline, CDR1 MNHEY and CDR2 SVGAGI. CDR3 length equals 15 residues. The CDR3 here is CTSSHQGDLVYGYTF. CDR3 DNA sequence: TGTACCAGCAGCCACCAGGGAGACTTGGTTTATGGCTACACCTTC.

This clonotype was picked up a small number of times. This sequence joins TRBV7-2 and TRBJ2-2; D is unclear. V was pared by 6 bases and J by 7 bases, with 18 bases between. The CDR3 consists of 15 residues. Germline CDR1 and CDR2: SGHTA and FQGNSA. CDR3 in DNA: TGTGCCAGCAGTCCTCAGACCCGATCAGGCGGGGAGCTGTTTTTT. This gives the protein CASSPQTRSGGELFF.

The chain recombines TRBV11-2 with TRBJ2-5, with D unclear. This CDR3 contains 13 residues. V dropped 0 bases and J dropped 1 base, with 3 bases sitting between them. Germline CDR1 SGHAT, CDR2 FQNNGV. The CDR3 coding sequence is TGTGCCAGCAGCTTAGATGCCCAAGAGACCCAGTACTTC. As protein: CASSLDAQETQYF.